Detailed here is one TCR beta chain. This CDR3 has 12 amino acids. Trimming pared 10 bases from V and 9 bases from J, leaving 17 bases between. Germline V gene lookup returns CDR1 MGHDK and CDR2 SYGVNS. These data belong to a study of shared T cell receptors in the human thymus. Libraries were prepared by immunoSEQ multiplex PCR; TCRdb keeps only in-frame clonotypes and omits some of them. The sample yields some 700,000 clones, approximately 90% seen once. In addition, the sample was reused for a study of human thymus T cells. That publication notes: Biased V and J segment usage appeared in thymus and peripheral blood.

Sequences were obtained from thymocytes. The chain couples TRBV25-1 to TRBJ2-3; weak D call: TRBD2 (6 bases). The clonotype originates from a boy younger than two with a congenital heart defect. The DNA for the CDR3 is TGTGCCACCCAAACGGGGGTAGAAACGCAGTATTTT. The encoded protein is CATQTGVETQYF.